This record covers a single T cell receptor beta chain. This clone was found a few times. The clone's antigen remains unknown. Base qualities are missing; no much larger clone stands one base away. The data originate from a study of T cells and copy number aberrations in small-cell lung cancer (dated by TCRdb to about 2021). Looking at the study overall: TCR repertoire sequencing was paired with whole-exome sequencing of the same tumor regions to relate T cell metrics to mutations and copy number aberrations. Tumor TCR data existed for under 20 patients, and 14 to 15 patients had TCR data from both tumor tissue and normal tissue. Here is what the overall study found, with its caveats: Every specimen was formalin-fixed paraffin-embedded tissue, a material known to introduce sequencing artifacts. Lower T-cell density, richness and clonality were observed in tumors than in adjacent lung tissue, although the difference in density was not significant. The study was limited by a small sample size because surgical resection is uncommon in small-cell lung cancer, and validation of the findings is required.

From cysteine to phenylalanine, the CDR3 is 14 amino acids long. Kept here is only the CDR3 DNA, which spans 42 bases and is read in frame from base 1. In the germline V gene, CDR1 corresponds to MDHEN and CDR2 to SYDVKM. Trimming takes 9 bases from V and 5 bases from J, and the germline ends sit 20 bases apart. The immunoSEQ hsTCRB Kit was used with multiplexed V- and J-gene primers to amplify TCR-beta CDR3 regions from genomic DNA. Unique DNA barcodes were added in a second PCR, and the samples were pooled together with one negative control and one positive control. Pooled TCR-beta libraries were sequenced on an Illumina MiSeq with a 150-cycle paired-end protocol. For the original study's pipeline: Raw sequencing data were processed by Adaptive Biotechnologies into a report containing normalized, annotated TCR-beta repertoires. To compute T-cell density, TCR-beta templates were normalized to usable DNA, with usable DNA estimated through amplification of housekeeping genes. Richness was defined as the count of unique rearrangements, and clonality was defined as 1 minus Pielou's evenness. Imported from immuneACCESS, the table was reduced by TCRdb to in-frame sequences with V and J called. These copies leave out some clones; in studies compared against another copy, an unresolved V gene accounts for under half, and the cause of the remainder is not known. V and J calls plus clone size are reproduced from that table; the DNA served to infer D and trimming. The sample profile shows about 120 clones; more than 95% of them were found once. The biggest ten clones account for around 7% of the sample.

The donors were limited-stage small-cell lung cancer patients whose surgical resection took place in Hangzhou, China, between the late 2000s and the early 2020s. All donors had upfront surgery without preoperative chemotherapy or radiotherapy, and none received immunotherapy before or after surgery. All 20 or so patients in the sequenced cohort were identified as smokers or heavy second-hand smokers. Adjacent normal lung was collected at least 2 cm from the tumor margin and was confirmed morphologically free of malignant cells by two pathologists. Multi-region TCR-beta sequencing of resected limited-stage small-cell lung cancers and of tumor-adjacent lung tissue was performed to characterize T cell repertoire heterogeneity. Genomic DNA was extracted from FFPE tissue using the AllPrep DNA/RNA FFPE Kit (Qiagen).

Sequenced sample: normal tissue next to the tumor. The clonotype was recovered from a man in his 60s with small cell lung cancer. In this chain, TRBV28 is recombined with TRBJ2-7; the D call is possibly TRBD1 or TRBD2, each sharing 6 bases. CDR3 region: CASRRQVGGHEQYF. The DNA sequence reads TGTGCCAGTAGGCGCCAGGTGGGGGGCCACGAGCAGTACTTC. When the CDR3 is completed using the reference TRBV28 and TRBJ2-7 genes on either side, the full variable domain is DVKVTQSSRYLVKRTGEKVFLECVQDMDHENMFWYRQDPGLGLRLIYFSYDVKMKEKGDIPEGYSVSREKKERFSLILESASTNQTSMYLCASRRQVGGHEQYFGPGTRLTVT.